This TCR beta chain was profiled in a study of T cells in Graves' hyperthyroidism and ophthalmopathy. Study-wide findings and caveats: Clonotypes that were expanded in thyroid above 0.001 mostly appeared in blood too.

Amplification yielded TCR beta CDR3 regions, with RNA transcripts as the source. Primed by the HTBI set, a first-round RT-PCR was run on the TCR CDR3. One entry per CDR3 protein results from TCRdb running MiXCR on the multiplex PCR reads. The sample consists of roughly 380,000 distinct CDR3 sequences, around 13% of them appearing once. Concerning this clonotype itself: Antigen: not known.

CDR3 size: 18 residues. Unmatched junction bases numbered 10, after V lost 3 bases and J lost 5 bases. Germline CDR1 is LGHDT and CDR2 is YNNKEL (reference sequence). Stable hyperthyroidism: no ophthalmopathy progression over 18 months of follow-up. Lactation, pregnancy, other autoimmune disease or uncontrolled infection excluded patients. This chain connects TRBV3-1 to TRBJ2-2, with TRBD2 matching over 12 bases. Sequences were obtained from blood. The source of this sequence is a woman under 30 with Graves' hyperthyroidism. The CDR3 reads CASSQGRLAGDGTGELFF. CDR3 coding DNA: TGTGCCAGCAGCCAGGGCCGACTAGCGGGAGACGGAACCGGGGAGCTGTTTTTT.